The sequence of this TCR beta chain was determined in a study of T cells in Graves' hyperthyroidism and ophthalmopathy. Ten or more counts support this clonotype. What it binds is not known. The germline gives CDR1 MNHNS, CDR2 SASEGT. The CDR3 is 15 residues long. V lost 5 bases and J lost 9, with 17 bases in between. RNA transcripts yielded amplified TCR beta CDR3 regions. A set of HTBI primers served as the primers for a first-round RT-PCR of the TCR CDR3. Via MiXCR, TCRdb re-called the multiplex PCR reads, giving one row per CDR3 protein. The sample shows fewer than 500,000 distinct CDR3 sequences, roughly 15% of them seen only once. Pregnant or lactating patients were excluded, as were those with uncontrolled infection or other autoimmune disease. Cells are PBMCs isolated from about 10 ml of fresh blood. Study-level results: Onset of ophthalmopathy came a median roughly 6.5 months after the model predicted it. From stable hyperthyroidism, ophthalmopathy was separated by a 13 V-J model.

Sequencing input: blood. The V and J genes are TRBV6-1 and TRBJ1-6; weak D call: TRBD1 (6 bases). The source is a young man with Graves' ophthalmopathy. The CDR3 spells CASSSPGVLVSPLHF. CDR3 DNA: TGTGCCAGCAGTTCCCCAGGGGTTTTAGTTTCACCCCTCCACTTT.